The 7 T cell receptor beta chains in this list originate from one sample, sequenced in a study of OX40 agonist ivuxolimab in advanced cancers. Measured with immunoSEQ multiplex PCR; TCRdb has only the in-frame clones, and not every one. In the table there are fewer than 65,000 clones, 91% of which are singletons. The starting material was CD4+ or CD8+ T cells sorted from blood, obtained in a trial of the OX40 agonist ivuxolimab. These receptors came from an adult with an advanced solid tumor such as melanoma, head and neck, liver or kidney cancer.

The chain has TRBV19 and TRBJ1-5; perhaps TRBD1 as D (6 bases). The length of the CDR3 is 17 residues. Trimming stripped 7 bases from V and 0 bases from J, with 19 bases between. Germline V gives CDR1 LNHDA, CDR2 SQIVND (reference sequence). The CDR3 region has the DNA TGTGCCAGTACCCGCCAAAACAGGGATATTAGCAATCAGCCCCAGCATTTT. Encoded protein: CASTRQNRDISNQPQHF.

The gene calls are TRBV9 and TRBJ1-1, with D unclear. The V end was cut by 0 bases, the J end by 7 bases, with 13 bases between. In germline, CDR1 is SGDLS, CDR2 YYNGEE. The CDR3 has 14 amino acids. The chain's CDR3 is CASSVGGTPLEAFF. The CDR3 coding sequence is TGTGCCAGCAGCGTAGGGGGAACCCCACTTGAAGCTTTCTTT.

The V and J genes are TRBV7-9 and TRBJ1-1; 8 bases map to TRBD1. Germline V gene sequence: CDR1 SEHNR, CDR2 FQNEAQ (reference sequence). The CDR3 sequence is 15 residues long. J lost 3 bases, V lost 5 bases, and 8 bases had no gene match. CDR3 nucleotides: TGTGCCAGCAGCCTAACAGGGGGGATTTACACTGAAGCTTTCTTT. Protein product: CASSLTGGIYTEAFF.

The sample holds one count of this clone. The rearrangement uses TRBV7-2 and TRBJ2-5, with TRBD2 identical over 7 bases. V was pared by 5 bases and J by 5 bases, with 17 bases of the junction left unmatched. Germline V gene sequence: CDR1 SGHTA, CDR2 FQGNSA. The CDR3 covers 17 residues. The CDR3 is CASSPRGAGRRGETQYF. The CDR3 DNA reads as TGTGCCAGCAGCCCACGAGGTGCGGGGCGGCGGGGGGAGACCCAGTACTTC.

V and J are TRBV4-1 and TRBJ2-5; D possibly uses TRBD1 or TRBD2 (6 bases each). V was clipped by 2 bases and J by 5 bases, with 15 bases between them. This CDR3 has 15 amino acids. CDR1 and CDR2 (germline): MGHRA, YSYEKL. The CDR3 nucleotides read TGCGCCAGCAGCCAACACCCCCTAGGGGGGGAGACCCAGTACTTC. Translation: CASSQHPLGGETQYF.

This clone has just one count. The chain has TRBV7-6 and TRBJ1-6; D is perhaps TRBD1 (5 bases). The V gene's germline CDR1 is SGHVS and CDR2 FNYEAQ. The CDR3 runs 15 residues. Deletions cut 5 bases from V and 9 bases from J, with 17 bases between. The CDR3 bases are TGTGCCAGCAGCCCCGGCGGGGGGAGCGGTTCACCCCTCCACTTT. Amino acid sequence: CASSPGGGSGSPLHF.

V gene TRBV9 combines with J gene TRBJ2-1; 9 bases are shared with TRBD2. The V and J ends lost 1 base and 4 bases, in that order; junction bases with no gene match: 12. The germline gives CDR1 SGDLS, CDR2 YYNGEE. This CDR3 has 18 residues. CDR3 in amino acids: CASSVRDPRLAVYNEQFF. CDR3 nucleotides: TGTGCCAGCAGCGTACGGGACCCCAGACTAGCGGTTTACAATGAGCAGTTCTTC.